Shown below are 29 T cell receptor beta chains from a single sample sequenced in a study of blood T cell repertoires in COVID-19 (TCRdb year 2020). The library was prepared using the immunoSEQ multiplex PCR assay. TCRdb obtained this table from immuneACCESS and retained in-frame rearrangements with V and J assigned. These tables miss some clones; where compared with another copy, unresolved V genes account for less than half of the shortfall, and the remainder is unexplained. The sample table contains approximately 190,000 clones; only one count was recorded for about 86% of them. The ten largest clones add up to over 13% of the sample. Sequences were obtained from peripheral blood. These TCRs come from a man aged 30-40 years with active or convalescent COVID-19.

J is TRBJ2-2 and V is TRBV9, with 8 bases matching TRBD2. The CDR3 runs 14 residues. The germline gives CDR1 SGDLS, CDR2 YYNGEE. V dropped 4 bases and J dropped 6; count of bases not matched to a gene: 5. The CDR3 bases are TGTGCCAGCAGCCTACGGGGGGGCGCCGGGGAGCTGTTTTTT. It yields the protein CASSLRGGAGELFF.

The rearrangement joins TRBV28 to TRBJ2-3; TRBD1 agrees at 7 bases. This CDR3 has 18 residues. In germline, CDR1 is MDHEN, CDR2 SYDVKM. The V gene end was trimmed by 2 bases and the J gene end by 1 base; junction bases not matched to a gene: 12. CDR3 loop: CASSLHPDTGVGTDTQYF. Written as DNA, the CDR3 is TGTGCCAGCAGTTTACATCCCGACACAGGGGTCGGCACAGATACGCAGTATTTT.

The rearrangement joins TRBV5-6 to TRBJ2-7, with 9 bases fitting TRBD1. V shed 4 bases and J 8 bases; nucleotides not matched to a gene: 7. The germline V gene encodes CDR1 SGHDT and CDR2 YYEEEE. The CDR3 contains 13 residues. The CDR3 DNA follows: TGTGCCAGCAGCGGGGACAGGGAAGGAAAGCAGTACTTC. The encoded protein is CASSGDREGKQYF.

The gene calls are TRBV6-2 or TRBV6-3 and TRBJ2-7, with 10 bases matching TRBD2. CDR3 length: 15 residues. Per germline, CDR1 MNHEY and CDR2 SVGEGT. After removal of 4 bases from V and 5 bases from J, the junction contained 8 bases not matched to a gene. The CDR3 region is CASSFPSSGSHEQYF. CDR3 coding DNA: TGTGCCAGCAGTTTCCCTTCTAGCGGGAGCCACGAGCAGTACTTC.

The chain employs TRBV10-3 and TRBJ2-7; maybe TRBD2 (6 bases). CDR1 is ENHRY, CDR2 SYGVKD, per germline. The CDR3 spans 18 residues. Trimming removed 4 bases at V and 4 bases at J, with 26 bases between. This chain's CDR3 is CAISGGPGLANTFYEQYV. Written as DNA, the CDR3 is TGTGCCATCAGTGGAGGGCCGGGGCTAGCGAACACCTTTTACGAGCAGTACGTC.

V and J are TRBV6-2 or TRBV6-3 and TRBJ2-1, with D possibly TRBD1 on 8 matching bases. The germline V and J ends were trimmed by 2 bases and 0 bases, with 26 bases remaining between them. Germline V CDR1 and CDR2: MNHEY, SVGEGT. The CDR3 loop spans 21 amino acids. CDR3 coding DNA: TGTGCCAGCAGTTACCCCGGACAGGGTGGTATAAGGACTAGCTCCTACAATGAGCAGTTCTTC. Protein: CASSYPGQGGIRTSSYNEQFF.

DNA of the CDR3: TGTGCCAGCAGCTTGCCTCGGACAGGGGGCACTGAAGCTTTCTTT. The encoded protein is CASSLPRTGGTEAFF. The rearrangement links TRBV5-4 to TRBJ1-1; 10 bases match TRBD1. Germline CDR1 reads SGHNT; CDR2 reads YYREEE (reference sequence). V shed 1 base, J shed 4 bases, and the junction held 4 bases outside the gene matches. The CDR3 totals 15 residues.

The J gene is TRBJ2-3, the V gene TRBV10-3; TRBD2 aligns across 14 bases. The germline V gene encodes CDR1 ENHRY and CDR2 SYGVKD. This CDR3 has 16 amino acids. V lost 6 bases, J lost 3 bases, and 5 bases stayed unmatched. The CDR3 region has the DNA TGTGCCATCAGGGGGGGACTAGCGGGAGCTACAGATACGCAGTATTTT. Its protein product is CAIRGGLAGATDTQYF.

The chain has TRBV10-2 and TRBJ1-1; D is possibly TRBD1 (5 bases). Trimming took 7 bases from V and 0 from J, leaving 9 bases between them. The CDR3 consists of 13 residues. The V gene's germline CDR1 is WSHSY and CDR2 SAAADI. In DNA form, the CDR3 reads TGCGCCAGCACCGCAGGGATGAACACTGAAGCTTTCTTT. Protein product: CASTAGMNTEAFF.

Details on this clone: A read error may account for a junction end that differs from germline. In DNA form, the CDR3 reads TGTGCTAGCAGCCCTAGGGAGGTTGGCGGGGAGCTGTTTTTT. This codes for CASSPREVGGELFF. The V and J genes are TRBV7-7 and TRBJ2-2, with a tentative D call TRBD2 (6 bases). Germline CDR1 and CDR2: SSHAT and FNYEAQ (reference sequence). CDR3 size: 14 residues.

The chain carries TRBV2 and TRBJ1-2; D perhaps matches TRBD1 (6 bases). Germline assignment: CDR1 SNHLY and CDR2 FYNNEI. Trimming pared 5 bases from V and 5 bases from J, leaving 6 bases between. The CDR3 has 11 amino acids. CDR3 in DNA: TGTGCCAGCAGTACAGGGTATGGCTACACCTTC. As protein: CASSTGYGYTF.

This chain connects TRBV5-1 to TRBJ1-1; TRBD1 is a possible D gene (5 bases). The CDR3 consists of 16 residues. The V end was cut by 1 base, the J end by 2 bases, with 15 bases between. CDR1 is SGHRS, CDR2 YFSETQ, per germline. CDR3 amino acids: CASSLIPLGGNTEAFF. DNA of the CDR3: TGCGCCAGCAGCTTGATACCCCTCGGGGGTAACACTGAAGCTTTCTTT.

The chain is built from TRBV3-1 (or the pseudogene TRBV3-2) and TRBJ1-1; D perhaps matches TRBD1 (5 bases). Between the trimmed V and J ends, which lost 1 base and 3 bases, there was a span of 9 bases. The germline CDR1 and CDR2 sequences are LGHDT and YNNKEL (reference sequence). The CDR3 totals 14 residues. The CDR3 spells CASSQARGDTEAFF. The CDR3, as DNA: TGTGCCAGCAGCCAAGCCCGGGGGGACACTGAAGCTTTCTTT.

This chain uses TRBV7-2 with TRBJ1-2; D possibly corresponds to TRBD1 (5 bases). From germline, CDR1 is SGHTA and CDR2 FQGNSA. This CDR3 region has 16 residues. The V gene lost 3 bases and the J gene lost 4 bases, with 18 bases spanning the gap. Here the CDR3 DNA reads TGTGCCAGCAGCTTCGGGGGATCCAGGGCCTCCTATGGCTACACCTTC. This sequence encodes CASSFGGSRASYGYTF.

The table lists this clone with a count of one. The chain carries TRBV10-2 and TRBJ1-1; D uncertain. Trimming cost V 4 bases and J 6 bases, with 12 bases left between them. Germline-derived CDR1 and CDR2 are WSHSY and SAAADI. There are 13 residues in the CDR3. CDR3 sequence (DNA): TGCGCCAGCAGTGGACCGAGGCGGGCTGAAGCTTTCTTT. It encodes CASSGPRRAEAFF.

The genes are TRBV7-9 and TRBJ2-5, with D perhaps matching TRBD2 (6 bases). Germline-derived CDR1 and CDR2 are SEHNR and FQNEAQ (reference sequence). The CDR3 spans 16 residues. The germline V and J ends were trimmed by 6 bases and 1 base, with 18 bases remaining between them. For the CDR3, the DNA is TGTGCCAGCAGTTCACCCGAGCAGGGAGGCCAAGAGACCCAGTACTTC. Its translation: CASSSPEQGGQETQYF.

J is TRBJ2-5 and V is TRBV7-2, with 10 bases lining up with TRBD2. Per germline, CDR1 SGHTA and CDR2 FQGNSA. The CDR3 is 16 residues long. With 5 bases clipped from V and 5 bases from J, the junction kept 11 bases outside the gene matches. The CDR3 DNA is TGTGCCAGCAGCCTAGAAGAGCGGGAGGGTTATGAGACCCAGTACTTC. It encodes CASSLEEREGYETQYF.

The CDR3 loop reads CASPLDRVSQETQYF. The CDR3 region has the DNA TGCGCCAGCCCCCTCGACAGAGTCTCCCAAGAGACCCAGTACTTC. The chain employs TRBV5-1 and TRBJ2-5; tentative D call: TRBD1 (5 bases). The CDR3 totals 15 residues. Trimming cost V 7 bases and J 1 base, with 17 bases left between them. Looked up from germline, CDR1 is SGHRS and CDR2 is YFSETQ.

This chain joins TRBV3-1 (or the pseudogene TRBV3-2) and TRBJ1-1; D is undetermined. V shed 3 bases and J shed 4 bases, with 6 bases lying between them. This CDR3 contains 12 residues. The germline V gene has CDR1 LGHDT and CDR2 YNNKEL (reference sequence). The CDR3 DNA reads TGTGCCAGCAGCCACACAGCCACTGAAGCTTTCTTT. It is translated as CASSHTATEAFF.

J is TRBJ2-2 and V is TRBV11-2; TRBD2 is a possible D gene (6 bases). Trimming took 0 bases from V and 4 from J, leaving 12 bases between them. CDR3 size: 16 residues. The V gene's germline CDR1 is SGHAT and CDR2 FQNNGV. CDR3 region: CASSLDWIGGTGELFF. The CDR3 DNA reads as TGTGCCAGCAGCTTAGACTGGATCGGGGGCACCGGGGAGCTGTTTTTT.

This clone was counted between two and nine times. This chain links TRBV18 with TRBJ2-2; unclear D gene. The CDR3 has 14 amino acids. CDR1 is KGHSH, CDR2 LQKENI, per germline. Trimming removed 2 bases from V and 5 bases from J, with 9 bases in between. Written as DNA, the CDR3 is TGTGCCAGCTCACCAAGCTTAGAGACCGGGGAGCTGTTTTTT. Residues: CASSPSLETGELFF.

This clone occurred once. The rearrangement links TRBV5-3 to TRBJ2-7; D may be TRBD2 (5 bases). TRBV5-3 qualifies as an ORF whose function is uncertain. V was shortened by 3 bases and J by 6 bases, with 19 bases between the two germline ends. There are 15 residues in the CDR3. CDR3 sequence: CARSYYPGRIGEQYF. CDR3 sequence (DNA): TGTGCCAGAAGCTACTACCCGGGAAGGATAGGCGAGCAGTACTTC.

This CDR3 reads CASKPGTGGPNSPLHF. The CDR3 DNA reads TGTGCCAGCAAACCCGGGACAGGGGGCCCCAATTCACCCCTCCACTTT. This chain uses TRBV2 with TRBJ1-6; TRBD1 matches at 12 bases. V lost 7 bases, J lost 7 bases, and 8 bases stayed unmatched. CDR1 SNHLY and CDR2 FYNNEI come from the germline V gene. The CDR3 sequence is 16 residues long.

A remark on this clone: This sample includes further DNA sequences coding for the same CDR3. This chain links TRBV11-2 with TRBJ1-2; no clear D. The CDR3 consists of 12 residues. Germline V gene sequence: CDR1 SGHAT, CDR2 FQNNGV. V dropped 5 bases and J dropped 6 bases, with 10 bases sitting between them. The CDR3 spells CASSLGRDGYTF. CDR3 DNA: TGTGCCAGCAGCCTAGGGAGGGATGGCTACACCTTC.

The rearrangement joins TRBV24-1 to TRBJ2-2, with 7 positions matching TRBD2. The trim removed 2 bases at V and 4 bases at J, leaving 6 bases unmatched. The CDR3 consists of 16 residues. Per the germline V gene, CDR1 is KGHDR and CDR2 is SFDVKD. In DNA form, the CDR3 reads TGTGCCACCAGTGATTCCAGCGGGGCGGGCACCGGGGAGCTGTTTTTT. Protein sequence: CATSDSSGAGTGELFF.

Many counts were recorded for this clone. The CDR3 loop is CASSTWTGGVEAFF. The CDR3 DNA is TGTGCCAGCAGCACATGGACAGGAGGCGTTGAAGCTTTCTTT. J is TRBJ1-1 and V is TRBV5-5; 7 nucleotides align to TRBD1. Trimming took 4 bases from V and 7 from J; bases not matched to a gene: 10. The germline V gene has CDR1 SGHKS and CDR2 YYEKEE (reference sequence). This CDR3 is built from 14 residues.

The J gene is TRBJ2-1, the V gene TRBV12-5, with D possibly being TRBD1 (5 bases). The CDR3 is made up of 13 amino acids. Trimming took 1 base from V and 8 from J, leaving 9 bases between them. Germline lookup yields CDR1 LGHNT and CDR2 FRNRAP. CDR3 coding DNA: TGTGCTAGTGGTTTGGGGCAGGGTGATGAGCAGTTCTTC. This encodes CASGLGQGDEQFF.

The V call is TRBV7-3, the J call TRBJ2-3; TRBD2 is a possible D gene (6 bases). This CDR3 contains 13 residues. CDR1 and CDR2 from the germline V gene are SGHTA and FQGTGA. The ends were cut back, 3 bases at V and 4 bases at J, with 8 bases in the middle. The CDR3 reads CASSLGGADTQYF. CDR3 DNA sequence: TGTGCCAGCAGCTTGGGGGGAGCAGATACGCAGTATTTT.

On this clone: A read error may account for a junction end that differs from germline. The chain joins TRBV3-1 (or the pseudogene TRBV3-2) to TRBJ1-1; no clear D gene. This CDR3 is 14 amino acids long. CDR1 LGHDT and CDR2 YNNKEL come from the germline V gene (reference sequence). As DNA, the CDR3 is TGTGCCAGCAGCCAAGCGGGAGGGAACAATGAAGCTTTCTTT. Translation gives CASSQAGGNNEAFF.